This TCR beta chain was found in a study of T cells in Graves' hyperthyroidism and ophthalmopathy. This clonotype was seen repeatedly, ten times or more. Trimming left V 7 bases short and J 4 bases short, with 17 bases between. Per germline, CDR1 MNHNS and CDR2 SASEGT. This CDR3 contains 14 residues. There were TCR beta CDR3 regions amplified from RNA transcripts. HTBI primers drove first-round RT-PCR of the TCR CDR3. TCRdb passed the multiplex PCR reads through MiXCR, listing each CDR3 protein once. The sample has over 500,000 distinct CDR3 sequences, 40% to 55% seen once. This sequence joins TRBV6-1 and TRBJ2-7; D not resolved. The sequence came from an adult woman with Graves' disease, either hyperthyroidism or ophthalmopathy (not recorded which). Source material: peripheral blood or thyroid tissue (not recorded which). The CDR3 DNA is TGTGCCAGCACCACGAGGCCAGAACGGTACGAGCAGTACTTC. Translating it yields CASTTRPERYEQYF.